These T cell receptor beta chains were read from a single sample in a study of beta chain features in type 1 diabetes. The method was immunoSEQ multiplex PCR; TCRdb's version includes in-frame clones alone and lacks a portion of them. Of about 660,000 clones in the sample, about 14% were seen once. The sequencing input was naive CD4+ T cells from blood. Every receptor here comes from a man younger than 35 with type 1 diabetes. Each CDR3 is given with its conserved first and last residue. The order of the fields is CDR3 length, D gene, V gene, clone size, J gene, CDR3 DNA, CDR3 protein. D genes are given only for firm matches. Part of the rows lack a size; the others show once, few, many or a class for expanded clones.

cdr3_length: 13; d_call: .; v_call: TRBV30; clone_size: .; j_call: TRBJ2-5; cdr3_nt: TGTGCCTGGAGTCCCCAGCCCCAAGAGACCCAGTACTTC; cdr3_aa: CAWSPQPQETQYF
cdr3_length: 15; d_call: TRBD1; v_call: TRBV9; clone_size: few; j_call: TRBJ1-1; cdr3_nt: TGTGCCAGCAGCGTAGCGGGACAGGGGGGCACTGAAGCTTTCTTT; cdr3_aa: CASSVAGQGGTEAFF
cdr3_length: 14; d_call: .; v_call: TRBV5-1; clone_size: few; j_call: TRBJ2-1; cdr3_nt: TGCGCCAGCGGACTCGACGAGGGATACAATGAGCAGTTCTTC; cdr3_aa: CASGLDEGYNEQFF
cdr3_length: 15; d_call: TRBD2; v_call: TRBV5-4; clone_size: .; j_call: TRBJ2-1; cdr3_nt: TGTGCCAGCAGCTTGAGCAGCGGGAGTGGAGATGAGCAGTTCTTC; cdr3_aa: CASSLSSGSGDEQFF
cdr3_length: 14; d_call: .; v_call: TRBV5-4; clone_size: few; j_call: TRBJ1-1; cdr3_nt: TGTGCCAGCAGCTTACAGGTGCGAAACACTGAAGCTTTCTTT; cdr3_aa: CASSLQVRNTEAFF
cdr3_length: 16; d_call: .; v_call: TRBV14; clone_size: .; j_call: TRBJ1-3; cdr3_nt: TGTGCCAGCAGCCCCCAGACGGCTCACTCTGGAAACACCATATATTTT; cdr3_aa: CASSPQTAHSGNTIYF
cdr3_length: 14; d_call: TRBD2; v_call: TRBV30; clone_size: few; j_call: TRBJ2-1; cdr3_nt: TGTGCCTGGACTAGCGGGTTAGTCTACAATGAGCAGTTCTTC; cdr3_aa: CAWTSGLVYNEQFF
cdr3_length: 14; d_call: .; v_call: TRBV6-5; clone_size: .; j_call: TRBJ2-3; cdr3_nt: TGTGCCAGCAGTTACATGGCTCACACAGATACGCAGTATTTT; cdr3_aa: CASSYMAHTDTQYF
cdr3_length: 14; d_call: TRBD1; v_call: TRBV2; clone_size: few; j_call: TRBJ2-5; cdr3_nt: TGTGCCAGCATGCGGGACAGGGGGCTTGGGACCCAGTACTTC; cdr3_aa: CASMRDRGLGTQYF
cdr3_length: 14; d_call: TRBD1; v_call: TRBV15; clone_size: few; j_call: TRBJ2-7; cdr3_nt: TGTGCCACCAGCAGAGAAGGGGGCCTCTACGAGCAGTACTTC; cdr3_aa: CATSREGGLYEQYF
cdr3_length: 17; d_call: TRBD2; v_call: TRBV7-2; clone_size: .; j_call: TRBJ2-5; cdr3_nt: TGTGCCAGCAGCCCTGGGTGGGGAGGGCTTAGCCAAGAGACCCAGTACTTC; cdr3_aa: CASSPGWGGLSQETQYF
cdr3_length: 11; d_call: .; v_call: TRBV20-1; clone_size: .; j_call: TRBJ1-6; cdr3_nt: TGCAGTGCCACCGACAGGTTGGTCCTCCACTTT; cdr3_aa: CSATDRLVLHF
cdr3_length: 17; d_call: .; v_call: TRBV28; clone_size: few; j_call: TRBJ1-1; cdr3_nt: TGTGCCAGCAGTTTCAGCGGACAAGTTATTATGAACACTGAAGCTTTCTTT; cdr3_aa: CASSFSGQVIMNTEAFF
cdr3_length: 13; d_call: TRBD1; v_call: TRBV4-3; clone_size: once; j_call: TRBJ1-2; cdr3_nt: TGCGCCAGCAGTGGACAGGGCTCCTATGGCTACACCTTC; cdr3_aa: CASSGQGSYGYTF
cdr3_length: 12; d_call: .; v_call: TRBV28; clone_size: once; j_call: TRBJ1-6; cdr3_nt: TGTGCCAGCAGTCCCAACGGCACACCCCTCCACTTT; cdr3_aa: CASSPNGTPLHF
cdr3_length: 15; d_call: TRBD2; v_call: TRBV18; clone_size: few; j_call: TRBJ2-7; cdr3_nt: TGTGCCAGCTCACCAACGAGCGGGAGGAACTACGAGCAGTACTTC; cdr3_aa: CASSPTSGRNYEQYF
cdr3_length: 15; d_call: .; v_call: TRBV15; clone_size: few; j_call: TRBJ1-4; cdr3_nt: TGTGCCACCAGCAGAGGAACACTGGAGACAGAAAAACTGTTTTTT; cdr3_aa: CATSRGTLETEKLFF
cdr3_length: 15; d_call: .; v_call: TRBV5-1; clone_size: .; j_call: TRBJ2-3; cdr3_nt: TGCGCCAGCAGCTCCCCTCTTGGGGGCGAAGATACGCAGTATTTT; cdr3_aa: CASSSPLGGEDTQYF
cdr3_length: 14; d_call: .; v_call: TRBV30; clone_size: few; j_call: TRBJ1-5; cdr3_nt: TGTGCCTGGAGTGCACAGAATAGCAATCAGCCCCAGCATTTT; cdr3_aa: CAWSAQNSNQPQHF
cdr3_length: 15; d_call: .; v_call: TRBV18; clone_size: few; j_call: TRBJ2-1; cdr3_nt: TGTGCCAGCTCACCACAGCTAGCTGGACGCAATGAGCAGTTCTTC; cdr3_aa: CASSPQLAGRNEQFF
cdr3_length: 10; d_call: .; v_call: TRBV21-1; clone_size: .; j_call: TRBJ2-3; cdr3_nt: TGTGCCAGCAGCAGGGGTCCGCAGTATTTT; cdr3_aa: CASSRGPQYF
cdr3_length: 13; d_call: TRBD1; v_call: TRBV29-1; clone_size: few; j_call: TRBJ2-7; cdr3_nt: TGCAGCGCACAGGGGGAGGTAATAAGCGAGCAGTACTTC; cdr3_aa: CSAQGEVISEQYF
cdr3_length: 15; d_call: TRBD2; v_call: TRBV9; clone_size: few; j_call: TRBJ2-3; cdr3_nt: TGTGCCAGCAGCGTAGTAGGAGCGGGGGGAGATACGCAGTATTTT; cdr3_aa: CASSVVGAGGDTQYF
cdr3_length: 15; d_call: .; v_call: TRBV10-3; clone_size: few; j_call: TRBJ2-1; cdr3_nt: TGTGCCATCAGTGAGGGGGTTGAGGGGTACAATGAGCAGTTCTTC; cdr3_aa: CAISEGVEGYNEQFF
cdr3_length: 15; d_call: .; v_call: TRBV5-6; clone_size: few; j_call: TRBJ2-2; cdr3_nt: TGTGCCAGCAGCTTGGCAAAGAGGGCTCTGACGGAGCTGTTTTTT; cdr3_aa: CASSLAKRALTELFF
cdr3_length: 12; d_call: .; v_call: TRBV30; clone_size: .; j_call: TRBJ2-7; cdr3_nt: TGTGCCTGGAGTGCTGCAGGGTGGGAGCAGTACTTC; cdr3_aa: CAWSAAGWEQYF
cdr3_length: 15; d_call: .; v_call: TRBV7-9; clone_size: few; j_call: TRBJ2-7; cdr3_nt: TGTGCCAGCAGCTTAGTCAAAACGATTTACTACGAGCAGTACTTC; cdr3_aa: CASSLVKTIYYEQYF
cdr3_length: 14; d_call: .; v_call: TRBV4-1; clone_size: few; j_call: TRBJ2-7; cdr3_nt: TGCGCCAGCAGCCTCAGCCGGGACTTATACGAGCAGTACTTC; cdr3_aa: CASSLSRDLYEQYF
cdr3_length: 15; d_call: .; v_call: TRBV30; clone_size: few; j_call: TRBJ1-1; cdr3_nt: TGTGCCTGGAGTGTAATGCAGAATACGAACACTGAAGCTTTCTTT; cdr3_aa: CAWSVMQNTNTEAFF
cdr3_length: 13; d_call: TRBD1; v_call: TRBV29-1; clone_size: .; j_call: TRBJ1-1; cdr3_nt: TGCAGCGGAGGAGACAGGGGTCTAGTCCACACCTTCTTT; cdr3_aa: CSGGDRGLVHTFF
cdr3_length: 13; d_call: .; v_call: TRBV6-1; clone_size: .; j_call: TRBJ2-2; cdr3_nt: TGTGCCAGCAGTTGGGCGAACACCGGGGAGCTGTTTTTT; cdr3_aa: CASSWANTGELFF
cdr3_length: 14; d_call: .; v_call: TRBV18; clone_size: .; j_call: TRBJ1-5; cdr3_nt: TGTGCCAGCTCACCTTCGCTGATCAATCAGCCCCAGCATTTT; cdr3_aa: CASSPSLINQPQHF
cdr3_length: 17; d_call: TRBD1; v_call: TRBV7-2; clone_size: .; j_call: TRBJ2-6; cdr3_nt: TGTGCCAGCAGCTCTGGACAGGGAACTCCTGGGGCCAACGTCCTGACTTTC; cdr3_aa: CASSSGQGTPGANVLTF
cdr3_length: 13; d_call: TRBD2; v_call: TRBV29-1; clone_size: .; j_call: TRBJ2-7; cdr3_nt: TGCAGCGTTGGGTCAGCCGGGAGGTACGAGCAGTACTTC; cdr3_aa: CSVGSAGRYEQYF
cdr3_length: 13; d_call: .; v_call: TRBV29-1; clone_size: few; j_call: TRBJ1-1; cdr3_nt: TGCAGCGTTGAAGGACGGGAAGAAACTGAAGCTTTCTTT; cdr3_aa: CSVEGREETEAFF
cdr3_length: 11; d_call: TRBD1; v_call: TRBV29-1; clone_size: few; j_call: TRBJ2-4; cdr3_nt: TGCAGCGTTGACCACAGGGGCATTCAGTACTTC; cdr3_aa: CSVDHRGIQYF
cdr3_length: 12; d_call: .; v_call: TRBV6-5; clone_size: .; j_call: TRBJ2-7; cdr3_nt: TGTGCCAGCAGATTTGGGAGCTACGAGCAGTACTTC; cdr3_aa: CASRFGSYEQYF
cdr3_length: 16; d_call: .; v_call: TRBV29-1; clone_size: few; j_call: TRBJ2-6; cdr3_nt: TGCAGCGTTGATTTTGGGTACGGCTCTGGGGCCAACGTCCTGACTTTC; cdr3_aa: CSVDFGYGSGANVLTF
cdr3_length: 15; d_call: TRBD2; v_call: TRBV5-1; clone_size: .; j_call: TRBJ2-1; cdr3_nt: TGCGCCAGCAGCCCCGGACTAGCGGTTTACAATGAGCAGTTCTTC; cdr3_aa: CASSPGLAVYNEQFF
cdr3_length: 14; d_call: TRBD1; v_call: TRBV30; clone_size: .; j_call: TRBJ2-2; cdr3_nt: TGTGCTCAAGACCGGGACAGGGCTACCGGGGAGCTGTTTTTT; cdr3_aa: CAQDRDRATGELFF
cdr3_length: 13; d_call: .; v_call: TRBV7-9; clone_size: few; j_call: TRBJ2-7; cdr3_nt: TGTGCCAGCAGCTCGACAGGTATCTACGAGCAGTACTTC; cdr3_aa: CASSSTGIYEQYF
cdr3_length: 14; d_call: TRBD2; v_call: TRBV15; clone_size: .; j_call: TRBJ2-7; cdr3_nt: TGTGCCACCAGCAGAGCTGGGACTATCTACGAGCAGTACTTC; cdr3_aa: CATSRAGTIYEQYF
cdr3_length: 15; d_call: .; v_call: TRBV6-1; clone_size: .; j_call: TRBJ2-7; cdr3_nt: TGTGCCACCCTAAAACAGGAATTGAGTACCTACGAGCAGTACTTC; cdr3_aa: CATLKQELSTYEQYF
cdr3_length: 15; d_call: .; v_call: TRBV30; clone_size: .; j_call: TRBJ2-7; cdr3_nt: TGTGCCTGGACTAATCTCATCTCTCGGGGCTACGAGCAGTACTTC; cdr3_aa: CAWTNLISRGYEQYF
cdr3_length: 12; d_call: TRBD1; v_call: TRBV10-3; clone_size: .; j_call: TRBJ2-7; cdr3_nt: TGTGCCATCAGGGGGACAGGGTACGAGCAGTACTTC; cdr3_aa: CAIRGTGYEQYF
cdr3_length: 11; d_call: .; v_call: TRBV21-1; clone_size: few; j_call: TRBJ2-1; cdr3_nt: TGTGCCAGCAGCAGGCGGAATGAGCAGTTCTTC; cdr3_aa: CASSRRNEQFF
cdr3_length: 14; d_call: .; v_call: TRBV7-2; clone_size: .; j_call: TRBJ1-1; cdr3_nt: TGTGCCAGCAGCTTAGAGGTATCAGGGGCTGAAGCTTTCTTT; cdr3_aa: CASSLEVSGAEAFF
cdr3_length: 11; d_call: .; v_call: TRBV20-1; clone_size: few; j_call: TRBJ1-5; cdr3_nt: TGCAGTGCCGCAGGGATTCAGCCCCAGCATTTT; cdr3_aa: CSAAGIQPQHF
cdr3_length: 18; d_call: .; v_call: TRBV7-8; clone_size: .; j_call: TRBJ2-2; cdr3_nt: TGTGCCAGCAGCCCGCCCCCCCTAGCGACGTGGGACACCGGGGAGCTGTTTTTT; cdr3_aa: CASSPPPLATWDTGELFF
cdr3_length: 15; d_call: TRBD1; v_call: TRBV30; clone_size: few; j_call: TRBJ2-3; cdr3_nt: TGTGCCTGGAGCCCCGGGACAGGGGGGACAGATACGCAGTATTTT; cdr3_aa: CAWSPGTGGTDTQYF
cdr3_length: 14; d_call: .; v_call: TRBV6-5; clone_size: once; j_call: TRBJ2-7; cdr3_nt: TGTGCCAGCAGGGGGGGACTTGGACGTCACGAGCAGTACTTC; cdr3_aa: CASRGGLGRHEQYF
cdr3_length: 17; d_call: TRBD2; v_call: TRBV5-1; clone_size: few; j_call: TRBJ2-1; cdr3_nt: TGCGCCAGCAGCTTGGTCCCTAGCGGGAGTGGTGGGAATGAGCAGTTCTTC; cdr3_aa: CASSLVPSGSGGNEQFF
cdr3_length: 15; d_call: .; v_call: TRBV30; clone_size: .; j_call: TRBJ2-5; cdr3_nt: TGTGCCTGGAGTCTTTGGCTGGGGCGGGAAGAGACCCAGTACTTC; cdr3_aa: CAWSLWLGREETQYF